The 6 T cell receptor beta chains in this list originate from one sample, sequenced in a study of T cell repertoires in cytomegalovirus infection. TCRdb called the reads again in MiXCR, with one record for every CDR3 protein. The sample comprises fewer than 550,000 distinct CDR3 sequences, 15% to 20% of which are singletons, and approximately 24% rests with the top ten. The sequenced material came from CD8+ T cells from PBMCs. These receptor sequences come from a human donor in good health (CMV status not recorded). Some clones in this sample may be carry-over from other donors' samples.

The chain combines TRBV15 with TRBJ2-3, with 10 bases fitting TRBD2. This CDR3 comprises 14 residues. Germline values: CDR1 LNHNV, CDR2 YYDKDF (reference sequence). V lost 8 bases to trimming and J lost 5 bases; unmatched junction nucleotides: 7. CDR3 DNA: TGTGCCACCGAAAAAGCGGGGGGGGAAGATACGCAGTATTTT. The encoded protein is CATEKAGGEDTQYF.

This clonotype was counted ten times or more. The chain couples TRBV7-9 to TRBJ2-1; 15 bases match TRBD2. This CDR3 region has 14 residues. Germline CDR1 is SEHNR and CDR2 is FQNEAQ (reference sequence). With V trimmed by 5 bases and J by 8 bases, 1 base remained unmatched. This CDR3 is CASSRTSGRDEQFF. In DNA, the CDR3 is TGTGCCAGCAGCCGGACTAGCGGGAGGGATGAGCAGTTCTTC.

This clonotype was recorded many times. The chain combines TRBV7-9 with TRBJ2-3; D is possibly TRBD1 (6 bases). Germline loops: CDR1 SEHNR, CDR2 FQNEAQ (reference sequence). V dropped 5 bases and J dropped 4 bases, with 16 bases sitting between them. The CDR3 has 15 residues. Written as DNA, the CDR3 is TGTGCCAGCAGCGCTAAACAGGGAGAGGCAGATACGCAGTATTTT. Translating gives CASSAKQGEADTQYF.

On this clonotype itself: A much more abundant neighbour one base away suggests this may be a read error. The rearrangement uses TRBV25-1 and TRBJ1-1, with unresolved D. CDR1 and CDR2 (germline): MGHDK, SYGVNS. This CDR3 region has 14 residues. Trimming removed 3 bases at V and 0 bases at J, with 8 bases between. The CDR3 DNA reads TGTGCCAGCAGTGATGTCGACATGAACACTGAAGCTTTCTTT. Amino acid sequence: CASSDVDMNTEAFF.

This clonotype has at least ten counts. V is TRBV7-6 and J is TRBJ2-1; possible D gene TRBD2, 5 bases. CDR3 length equals 17 residues. Per germline, CDR1 SGHVS and CDR2 FNYEAQ. Trimming removed 0 bases at V and 1 base at J, with 13 bases between. CDR3 loop: CASSLARRVGSYNEQFF. The CDR3 DNA is TGTGCCAGCAGCTTAGCAAGGCGGGTGGGATCCTACAATGAGCAGTTCTTC.

The chain is built from TRBV2 and TRBJ2-3; D ambiguous. CDR3 length: 13 amino acids. Trimming took off 3 bases at V and 2 bases at J, with 6 bases between the two ends. In germline, CDR1 is SNHLY, CDR2 FYNNEI. The CDR3 loop is CASSDSFTDTQYF. CDR3 coding DNA: TGTGCCAGCAGTGATTCCTTCACAGATACGCAGTATTTT.